This T cell receptor (beta chain) was obtained from a study of blood T cell repertoires in COVID-19. The CDR3 spans 12 residues. V shed 5 bases and J 16 bases; nucleotides not matched to a gene: 9. The germline CDR1 and CDR2 sequences are SEHNR and FQNEAQ (reference sequence). Produced via immunoSEQ multiplex PCR; TCRdb's table is partial and in-frame only. The table lists about 300,000 clones, 80% to 90% of them singletons. The participants were between about 18 and 95 years old and came from fewer than 25 US areas. Membership in each cohort depended on participant-reported clinical history. The specimen sequenced was PBMCs or T cells enriched from blood (not recorded which). This receptor was obtained from a woman aged 18-29 years who had recovered from COVID-19. The chain recombines TRBV7-9 with TRBJ2-1, with 9 bases aligning to TRBD2. This CDR3 is CASSLSGGALFF. The CDR3 DNA sequence: TGTGCCAGCAGCCTTAGCGGGGGTGCCCTTTTCTTC.